This TCR beta chain was retrieved from a study of T-cell reconstitution after alpha-beta-depleted transplantation in children. A TCRbeta library incorporating unique molecular identifiers was prepared. TCRdb recomputed calls from the PCR reads with MiXCR, one row per CDR3 protein. The table records 90,000 to 120,000 distinct CDR3 sequences, 5% to 8% of them present only once. This clonotype was seen ten or more times. Its antigen remains unknown. Study-level points and caveats: Day-60 TCRbeta diversity that was high in some patients was derived from surviving recipient T cells and thymic progenitors. Several hundred graft clones that had expanded were reportedly the source of alpha-beta T cells about two months after transplant. T cells produced anew were the main source of T-cell counts and diversity one year after transplant.

CDR3 size: 12 residues. The V gene lost 6 bases and the J gene lost 4 bases, with 10 bases spanning the gap. The sequenced sample was PBMCs, mostly from graft donor cells, obtained 360 days after TCRalphabeta/CD19-depleted stem cell transplant. This clonotype was obtained from a male patient aged 2-9 years who had a stem cell transplant for acute lymphoblastic leukemia, so the T cells may come from the graft donor. The genes are TRBV12-3 or TRBV12-4 and TRBJ2-7, with D tentatively TRBD2 (5 bases). The DNA of the CDR3 is TGTGCCAGCAGAGGGCTAGCATACGAGCAGTACTTC. It encodes CASRGLAYEQYF.